This is a list of T cell receptor beta chains from one sample in a study of blood T cell repertoires in COVID-19. Produced via immunoSEQ multiplex PCR; TCRdb's table is partial and in-frame only. The sample yields about 61,000 clones, roughly nine tenths seen once. The sample consisted of peripheral blood. The receptor source for this set is a man older than 75 in a cohort sampled during active COVID-19. Each CDR3 is given with its conserved first and last residue. Each record gives: J gene, clone size, V gene, D gene, CDR3 DNA, CDR3 protein. The D gene is left open where the match is weak. Only some rows state a clone size, as once, few, many or a class for expanded clones.

J: TRBJ2-3
size: -
V: TRBV7-8
D: TRBD2
DNA: TGTGCCAGCAGCTACGCACTAGCGGGGGTCACAGATACGCAGTATTTT
CDR3: CASSYALAGVTDTQYF

J: TRBJ1-1
size: -
V: TRBV2
D: TRBD1
DNA: TGTGCCAGCAGCGGGACAGGGGGGAACACTGAAGCTTTCTTT
CDR3: CASSGTGGNTEAFF

J: TRBJ1-2
size: -
V: TRBV27
D: TRBD1
DNA: TGTGCCAGCAGTCCAGGGACAGATAACTATGGCTACACCTTC
CDR3: CASSPGTDNYGYTF

J: TRBJ2-7
size: few
V: TRBV3-1/TRBV3-2
D: -
DNA: TGTGCCAGCAGCAGAAGCGCGGACATGCTTTACGAGCAGTACTTC
CDR3: CASSRSADMLYEQYF

J: TRBJ2-1
size: -
V: TRBV6-5
D: TRBD2
DNA: TGTGCCAGCAGTTACGGAGCGGGAGAGTACAATGAGCAGTTCTTC
CDR3: CASSYGAGEYNEQFF

J: TRBJ1-1
size: -
V: TRBV6-2/TRBV6-3
D: -
DNA: TGTGCCAGCAGTTTTCGGGGCCATGGGAGGACTGAAGCTTTCTTT
CDR3: CASSFRGHGRTEAFF

J: TRBJ2-2
size: -
V: TRBV4-3
D: TRBD1
DNA: TGCGCCAGCAGGAGCGGACAGGGGTTAACCGGGGAGCTGTTTTTT
CDR3: CASRSGQGLTGELFF

J: TRBJ2-5
size: -
V: TRBV27
D: TRBD1
DNA: TGTGCCAGCGTCGCTGGACAGGGGGCTGGAGAGACCCAGTACTTC
CDR3: CASVAGQGAGETQYF

J: TRBJ2-3
size: once
V: TRBV5-1
D: -
DNA: TGCGCCACACAGGGATTTCCAACAGATACGCAGTATTTT
CDR3: CATQGFPTDTQYF

J: TRBJ2-7
size: -
V: TRBV15
D: TRBD1
DNA: TGTGCCACCAGCAGACTTGACACCGGGACAGGGTCCAACGAGCAGTACTTC
CDR3: CATSRLDTGTGSNEQYF

J: TRBJ2-1
size: -
V: TRBV5-8
D: -
DNA: TGTGCCAGCCCCATGAGCTACAATGAGCAGTTCTTC
CDR3: CASPMSYNEQFF

J: TRBJ2-7
size: -
V: TRBV6-6
D: TRBD2
DNA: TGTGCCAGCAGTTACAGCCTAGCGGCCTACGAGCAGTACTTC
CDR3: CASSYSLAAYEQYF

J: TRBJ1-4
size: -
V: TRBV2
D: TRBD1
DNA: TGTGCCAGCAGTTCGGACAGGGATGAAAAACTGTTTTTT
CDR3: CASSSDRDEKLFF

J: TRBJ1-3
size: -
V: TRBV6-1
D: -
DNA: TGTGCCAGCAGTGAATATAGTACCGTCCTCTCTGGAAACACCATATATTTT
CDR3: CASSEYSTVLSGNTIYF

J: TRBJ1-2
size: -
V: TRBV7-2
D: -
DNA: TGTGCCAGCAGCTCAAAGGGGTTCTATGGCTACACCTTC
CDR3: CASSSKGFYGYTF

J: TRBJ1-1
size: -
V: TRBV6-1
D: -
DNA: TGTGCCAGCAGTGACGCGGGGTTTGAAGCTTTCTTT
CDR3: CASSDAGFEAFF

J: TRBJ2-2
size: -
V: TRBV7-2
D: -
DNA: TGTGCCAGCAGCACACAGGGAATCGGGGAGCTGTTTTTT
CDR3: CASSTQGIGELFF

J: TRBJ2-3
size: -
V: TRBV30
D: TRBD2
DNA: TGTGCCTGGATCGGGACTAGCGGGACCGGCCACAGCACAGATACGCAGTATTTT
CDR3: CAWIGTSGTGHSTDTQYF

J: TRBJ1-3
size: -
V: TRBV3-1/TRBV3-2
D: -
DNA: TGTGCCAGCAGCCGGGGCTTTCCCATTTACGCACGAAACACCATATATTTT
CDR3: CASSRGFPIYARNTIYF

J: TRBJ2-5
size: -
V: TRBV19
D: TRBD2
DNA: TGTGCCAGTAGTGCCACCGCGACTAGCGGGGGGGAGACCCAGTACTTC
CDR3: CASSATATSGGETQYF

J: TRBJ2-3
size: -
V: TRBV10-1
D: TRBD2
DNA: TGCGCCAGCAGTTCCGGGACTAGCGGGAGTGGCGATACGCAGTATTTT
CDR3: CASSSGTSGSGDTQYF

J: TRBJ1-2
size: -
V: TRBV25-1
D: -
DNA: TGTGCCAGCAGTGACAACAGAGCTAACTATGGCTACACCTTC
CDR3: CASSDNRANYGYTF

J: TRBJ1-1
size: -
V: TRBV19
D: TRBD1
DNA: TGTGCCAGTAGTGGACAGGGGAACACTGAAGCTTTCTTT
CDR3: CASSGQGNTEAFF

J: TRBJ2-3
size: -
V: TRBV7-7
D: TRBD1
DNA: TGTGCTAGCAGCTTAGGTATTGGACAGGGCACAGATACGCAGTATTTT
CDR3: CASSLGIGQGTDTQYF

J: TRBJ2-2
size: -
V: TRBV9
D: TRBD1
DNA: TGTGCCAGCAGCACACAGGGGGCGCCGGGCACCGGGGAGCTGTTTTTT
CDR3: CASSTQGAPGTGELFF

J: TRBJ2-1
size: -
V: TRBV20-1
D: TRBD2
DNA: TGCAGTGCTAGTGCTAGCGGGAGATACAATGAACAGTTCTTC
CDR3: CSASASGRYNEQFF

J: TRBJ1-4
size: -
V: TRBV19
D: TRBD1
DNA: TGTGCCAGTAGTCCCACAGGGGTCGACGGTGAAAAACTGTTTTTT
CDR3: CASSPTGVDGEKLFF

J: TRBJ1-2
size: -
V: TRBV19
D: TRBD1
DNA: TGTGCCAGTAGTCAGGACAGGGTTGATGGCTACACCTTC
CDR3: CASSQDRVDGYTF

J: TRBJ2-1
size: -
V: TRBV3-1/TRBV3-2
D: TRBD2
DNA: TGTGCCAGCAGCCCCCGGTTAGCGGGAGGGAGCTCCTACAATGAGCAGTTCTTC
CDR3: CASSPRLAGGSSYNEQFF

J: TRBJ1-2
size: -
V: TRBV7-9
D: -
DNA: TGTGCCAGCAGCTTAGTGGGCAGGAACTATGGCTACACCTTC
CDR3: CASSLVGRNYGYTF

J: TRBJ2-1
size: -
V: TRBV5-1
D: TRBD2
DNA: TGCGCCAGCAGCTTGGACCCCTCGGGCGGGGGGGGGAATGAGCAGTTCTTC
CDR3: CASSLDPSGGGGNEQFF

J: TRBJ1-1
size: -
V: TRBV3-1/TRBV3-2
D: -
DNA: TGTGCCAGCAGCCAAGATCTCGTAACCGGGGCTTTCTTT
CDR3: CASSQDLVTGAFF

J: TRBJ2-7
size: -
V: TRBV25-1
D: TRBD1
DNA: TGTGCCAGCAGTGATCGGGACAGGGGGCTGTACGAGCAGTACTTC
CDR3: CASSDRDRGLYEQYF

J: TRBJ2-7
size: -
V: TRBV6-2/TRBV6-3
D: -
DNA: TGTGCCAGCAGTTACACAGGCTACGAGCAGTACTTC
CDR3: CASSYTGYEQYF

J: TRBJ2-1
size: -
V: TRBV12-5
D: -
DNA: TGTGCTAGTGCCCCATTGGGGGCCTTGGAGAATGAGCAGTTCTTC
CDR3: CASAPLGALENEQFF

J: TRBJ1-1
size: -
V: TRBV9
D: -
DNA: TGTGCCAGCAGCCCGGGCGGGCTGAACACTGAAGCTTTCTTT
CDR3: CASSPGGLNTEAFF

J: TRBJ2-5
size: once
V: TRBV14
D: -
DNA: TGTGCCAGCAGCCGGGGGCTTCAAGAGACCCAGTACTTC
CDR3: CASSRGLQETQYF

J: TRBJ2-7
size: -
V: TRBV5-1
D: TRBD1
DNA: TGCGCCAGCAGCTTTGGACAGGGGGACGAGCAGTACTTC
CDR3: CASSFGQGDEQYF

J: TRBJ1-5
size: -
V: TRBV19
D: TRBD1
DNA: TGTGCCAGTAGTGCCGGACAGGGGATCCAGCCCCAGCATTTT
CDR3: CASSAGQGIQPQHF

J: TRBJ2-3
size: -
V: TRBV7-9
D: TRBD2
DNA: TGTGCCAGCAGCTTAGCCAAAGCGGGGGGGCCGGTGGGAGATACGCAGTATTTT
CDR3: CASSLAKAGGPVGDTQYF

J: TRBJ1-5
size: once
V: TRBV7-2
D: TRBD1
DNA: TGTGCCAGCAGCTCTCCCGGGACAGGGGGCAATCAGCCCCAGCATTTT
CDR3: CASSSPGTGGNQPQHF

J: TRBJ2-2
size: -
V: TRBV7-8
D: TRBD1
DNA: TGTGCCAGCAGCTATTTACAGGGGGCCGAGGACACCGGGGAGCTGTTTTTT
CDR3: CASSYLQGAEDTGELFF

J: TRBJ1-2
size: -
V: TRBV3-1/TRBV3-2
D: -
DNA: TGTGCCAGCAGCCAAGGCAGGGTATATGGCTACACCTTC
CDR3: CASSQGRVYGYTF

J: TRBJ2-2
size: -
V: TRBV10-3
D: -
DNA: TGTGCCATCAGTGAGTCGTCAGGGCAAACCGGGGAGCTGTTTTTT
CDR3: CAISESSGQTGELFF

J: TRBJ1-5
size: -
V: TRBV27
D: -
DNA: TGTGCCAGCAGTTTGAACAGGGTAAGCAATCAGCCCCAGCATTTT
CDR3: CASSLNRVSNQPQHF

J: TRBJ1-6
size: -
V: TRBV5-6
D: -
DNA: TGTGCCAGCAGCCAATTAAGACAGAGCTCCTATAATTCACCCCTCCACTTT
CDR3: CASSQLRQSSYNSPLHF

J: TRBJ2-3
size: -
V: TRBV10-1
D: -
DNA: TGCGCCAGCAGTGAGTCCCTAGCGTTAGGAGGGACAGATACGCAGTATTTT
CDR3: CASSESLALGGTDTQYF

J: TRBJ1-1
size: -
V: TRBV5-1
D: -
DNA: TGCGCCAGCAGGCAGAACCTGAACACTGAAGCTTTCTTT
CDR3: CASRQNLNTEAFF

J: TRBJ2-5
size: -
V: TRBV18
D: -
DNA: TGTGCCAGCTCAGAACAGGGTGGCGAGACCCAGTACTTC
CDR3: CASSEQGGETQYF

J: TRBJ2-7
size: few
V: TRBV5-5
D: TRBD2
DNA: TGTGCCAGCAGCTTGGCGCCTAGCGGGAGGATACCCTACGAGCAGTACTTC
CDR3: CASSLAPSGRIPYEQYF

J: TRBJ2-3
size: -
V: TRBV3-1/TRBV3-2
D: TRBD2
DNA: TGTGCCAGCAGCCAAGATCTGATAGCGGGGGCGGAAGGCACAGATACGCAGTATTTT
CDR3: CASSQDLIAGAEGTDTQYF

J: TRBJ2-2
size: -
V: TRBV18
D: -
DNA: TGTGCCAGCTCACTGTTAGGGGCCGACACCGGGGAGCTGTTTTTT
CDR3: CASSLLGADTGELFF

J: TRBJ2-1
size: -
V: TRBV5-4
D: TRBD2
DNA: TGTGCCAGCAGCTCGCGGGCTAGCGGGTACAATGAGCAGTTCTTC
CDR3: CASSSRASGYNEQFF

J: TRBJ1-2
size: -
V: TRBV4-3
D: -
DNA: TGCGCCAGCAGCCAAGATTCAGAAAGCTATGGCTACACCTTC
CDR3: CASSQDSESYGYTF

J: TRBJ2-3
size: -
V: TRBV7-2
D: TRBD2
DNA: TGTGCCAGCAACCACCCGGGACTAGGGTTCACAGATACGCAGTATTTT
CDR3: CASNHPGLGFTDTQYF

J: TRBJ1-5
size: -
V: TRBV19
D: TRBD1
DNA: TGTGCCAGTAGATCCGGACAGGGCCATCAGCCCCAGCATTTT
CDR3: CASRSGQGHQPQHF

J: TRBJ2-5
size: -
V: TRBV3-1/TRBV3-2
D: -
DNA: TGTGCCAGCAGCCAAGCTTCGGAGACCCAGTACTTC
CDR3: CASSQASETQYF

J: TRBJ2-4
size: -
V: TRBV29-1
D: -
DNA: TGCAGCGTTGGCGGAGGACCCCAAAACATTCAGTACTTC
CDR3: CSVGGGPQNIQYF

J: TRBJ1-2
size: -
V: TRBV9
D: TRBD1
DNA: TGTGCCAGCAGCATCGGACAGGAGCCTAACTATGGCTACACCTTC
CDR3: CASSIGQEPNYGYTF

J: TRBJ2-1
size: -
V: TRBV20-1
D: -
DNA: TGCAGTGCTGACAACAGGAATGAGCAGTTCTTC
CDR3: CSADNRNEQFF